Below, 9 T cell receptor beta chains from the same sample are listed, as sequenced in a study of regulatory T cells in long-lasting Graves disease. According to the study, TCR beta libraries were built with iRepertoire HTBI primers and CDR3-region Arm-PCR. One entry per CDR3 protein results from TCRdb running MiXCR on the multiplex PCR reads. The table has about 470,000 distinct CDR3 sequences, around 21% seen once. The time point denotes: persistent/refractory GD, antithyroid drugs over 5 years with positive TRAb. From PBMCs, RNA was extracted and then used to make the TCR library. The sample in question was peripheral blood mononuclear cells (PBMCs), obtained when the disease was refractory, from a patient treated with antithyroid drugs. Every receptor here comes from a female donor with Graves disease.

This clonotype was picked up many times. The genes are TRBV12-3 or TRBV12-4 and TRBJ1-2; TRBD1 is a possible D gene (5 bases). V dropped 6 bases and J dropped 6 bases, with 20 bases sitting between them. This CDR3 contains 15 residues. Written as DNA, the CDR3 is TGTGCCAGCAGCCGACGCCCGGGCCAGGGCCATGGCTACACCTTC. Translating it yields CASSRRPGQGHGYTF.

In DNA form, the CDR3 reads TGTGCCAGTGGTGCCGCGGCGGACCCCTCCTACGAGCAGTACTTC. This translates into CASGAAADPSYEQYF. The chain carries TRBV19 and TRBJ2-7; D is unclear. The CDR3 contains 15 residues. Trimming cost V 8 bases and J 0 bases, with 17 bases left between them. The germline V gene encodes CDR1 LNHDA and CDR2 SQIVND (reference sequence).

The chain combines TRBV4-3 with TRBJ2-7; 7 bases map to TRBD2. J lost 3 bases, V lost 3 bases, and 8 bases had no gene match. In germline, CDR1 is LGHNA, CDR2 YSLEER. This CDR3 region has 15 residues. The CDR3 reads CASSQGDYGFYEQYF. CDR3 nucleotides: TGCGCCAGCAGCCAGGGGGACTACGGGTTCTACGAGCAGTACTTC.

The sample holds a few counts of this clonotype. The chain joins TRBV20-1 to TRBJ2-5; 9 bases are a match to TRBD1. This CDR3 has 16 residues. V lost 3 bases, J lost 1 base, and 9 bases stayed unmatched. CDR1 and CDR2 from the germline V gene are DFQATT and SNEGSKA (reference sequence). The CDR3 DNA sequence: TGCAGTGCTAGGCTGGACAGGGGAAGGGGCCAAGAGACCCAGTACTTC. As protein: CSARLDRGRGQETQYF.

This clonotype was picked up a small number of times. This chain joins TRBV18 and TRBJ2-7, with D possibly matching TRBD1 (6 bases). The V gene's germline CDR1 is KGHSH and CDR2 LQKENI. This CDR3 is built from 16 residues. V lost 2 bases and J 0 bases, leaving 14 bases between the germline ends. The CDR3 DNA reads TGTGCCAGCTCACCAGGGGGACAACTACCCTCCTACGAGCAGTACTTC. Its translation: CASSPGGQLPSYEQYF.

The sample holds many counts of this clonotype. The rearrangement uses TRBV6-5 and TRBJ2-7; TRBD1 or TRBD2 may be the D gene (5 bases each). V was trimmed by 0 bases and J by 2 bases, leaving 11 bases between them. Germline CDR1 reads MNHEY; CDR2 reads SVGAGI. The CDR3 has 15 amino acids. The CDR3 spells CASSYSGRTPYEQYF. CDR3 sequence (DNA): TGTGCCAGCAGTTACTCGGGACGGACCCCCTACGAGCAGTACTTC.

This chain connects TRBV4-2 to TRBJ2-7; 8 nucleotides match TRBD1. Trimming removed 0 bases from V and 3 bases from J; junction bases left unmatched: 7. CDR3 length: 16 amino acids. The germline gives CDR1 LGHNA, CDR2 YNFKEQ. Written as DNA, the CDR3 is TGTGCCAGCAGCCAAGATTTGTCAGGACAGGGCTACGAGCAGTACTTC. Its translation is CASSQDLSGQGYEQYF.

The CDR3 sequence is CASSPQGQGDGYTF. Here the CDR3 DNA reads TGTGCCAGCTCACCACAAGGACAGGGAGATGGCTACACCTTC. The chain is built from TRBV18 and TRBJ1-2; 8 bases are shared with TRBD1. Germline V gene data show CDR1 as KGHSH and CDR2 as LQKENI. The CDR3 consists of 14 residues. V dropped 1 base and J dropped 6; count of bases not matched to a gene: 4.

This clonotype was detected many times. The gene calls are TRBV30 and TRBJ1-4; D remains ambiguous. V was pared by 3 bases and J by 8 bases, with 7 bases between. In germline, CDR1 is GTSNPN, CDR2 SVGIG (reference sequence). This CDR3 is built from 11 residues. The CDR3 region is CAWSLAEKLFF. Written as DNA, the CDR3 is TGTGCCTGGAGCCTCGCAGAAAAACTGTTTTTT.